A selection of T cell receptor beta chains follows, all from one sample in a study of neurological immune-mediated disorders. Each CDR3 protein gets one entry after TCRdb re-called the 5' RACE reads with MiXCR. The repertoire has about 120,000 distinct CDR3 sequences, roughly 3.2% of them found once; the top ten carry 1.3%. Material: PBMCs. These receptors originate from a woman in her twenties or thirties with multiple sclerosis. CDR3s include the opening cysteine and the closing phenylalanine or tryptophan. Fields, in order: D gene, clone size, V gene, J gene, CDR3 protein, CDR3 DNA. The D gene is left open where the match is weak. Only part of the rows carry a size: once, few, many, or a class if the clone is expanded.

d_call: .; clone_size: many; v_call: TRBV29-1; j_call: TRBJ1-1; cdr3_aa: CSVGGTANTEAFF; cdr3_nt: TGCAGCGTTGGAGGGACGGCGAACACTGAAGCTTTCTTT
d_call: .; clone_size: many; v_call: TRBV7-9; j_call: TRBJ1-1; cdr3_aa: CASSLLDGGRNTEAFF; cdr3_nt: TGTGCCAGCAGCTTATTGGATGGGGGAAGGAACACTGAAGCTTTCTTT
d_call: .; clone_size: many; v_call: TRBV5-1; j_call: TRBJ2-7; cdr3_aa: CASSPTGRSYEQYF; cdr3_nt: TGCGCCAGCAGCCCGACAGGAAGGTCCTACGAGCAGTACTTC
d_call: .; clone_size: many; v_call: TRBV5-1; j_call: TRBJ2-3; cdr3_aa: CASSLAGHTDTQYF; cdr3_nt: TGCGCCAGCAGCTTGGCGGGACACACAGATACGCAGTATTTT
d_call: TRBD2; clone_size: many; v_call: TRBV3-1; j_call: TRBJ2-5; cdr3_aa: CASSHLSASGSRETQYF; cdr3_nt: TGTGCCAGCAGCCATCTTTCCGCTAGCGGGAGTCGGGAGACCCAGTACTTC
d_call: .; clone_size: many; v_call: TRBV19; j_call: TRBJ1-5; cdr3_aa: CASSINSDHQPQHF; cdr3_nt: TGTGCCAGTAGTATAAACAGCGACCATCAGCCCCAGCATTTT
d_call: .; clone_size: .; v_call: TRBV20-1; j_call: TRBJ1-6; cdr3_aa: CSAREGNSTLNF; cdr3_nt: TGCAGTGCTAGAGAGGGTAATTCAACCCTCAACTTT
d_call: .; clone_size: few; v_call: TRBV18; j_call: TRBJ1-5; cdr3_aa: CASSLSANSNQPQHF; cdr3_nt: TGTGCCAGCTCACTCTCAGCGAATAGCAATCAGCCCCAGCATTTT
d_call: TRBD2; clone_size: many; v_call: TRBV12-3/TRBV12-4; j_call: TRBJ2-3; cdr3_aa: CASPRAGGLRDTQYF; cdr3_nt: TGTGCCAGCCCCAGGGCGGGGGGGCTGAGAGATACGCAGTATTTT
d_call: .; clone_size: many; v_call: TRBV11-2; j_call: TRBJ2-4; cdr3_aa: CASSLDPGTSKNIQYF; cdr3_nt: TGTGCCAGCAGCTTAGACCCCGGGACAAGCAAAAACATTCAGTACTTC
d_call: .; clone_size: many; v_call: TRBV20-1; j_call: TRBJ1-1; cdr3_aa: CSAREGEAFF; cdr3_nt: TGCAGTGCTAGAGAAGGAGAAGCTTTCTTT
d_call: .; clone_size: many; v_call: TRBV5-1; j_call: TRBJ1-1; cdr3_aa: CASSLEGRGAFF; cdr3_nt: TGCGCCAGCAGCTTGGAGGGGAGGGGAGCTTTCTTT
d_call: .; clone_size: .; v_call: TRBV5-1; j_call: TRBJ2-2; cdr3_aa: CASSLGSGTGELFF; cdr3_nt: TGCGCCAGCAGCTTGGGTAGTGGGACCGGGGAGCTGTTTTTT
d_call: .; clone_size: few; v_call: TRBV10-1; j_call: TRBJ2-1; cdr3_aa: CASSESGRGDEQFF; cdr3_nt: TGCGCCAGCAGTGAGTCGGGCAGGGGCGATGAGCAGTTCTTC
d_call: .; clone_size: many; v_call: TRBV20-1; j_call: TRBJ2-7; cdr3_aa: CSAVNRRSYEQYF; cdr3_nt: TGCAGTGCCGTTAACCGACGGAGCTACGAGCAGTACTTC
d_call: TRBD2; clone_size: many; v_call: TRBV18; j_call: TRBJ2-1; cdr3_aa: CASSPDPSGGLAYNEQFF; cdr3_nt: TGTGCCAGCTCACCTGACCCCTCGGGGGGTCTAGCCTACAATGAGCAGTTCTTC
d_call: TRBD1; clone_size: many; v_call: TRBV27; j_call: TRBJ1-5; cdr3_aa: CASSIGQGEGYSNQPQHF; cdr3_nt: TGTGCCAGCAGCATCGGACAGGGAGAAGGGTATAGCAATCAGCCCCAGCATTTT
d_call: TRBD1; clone_size: many; v_call: TRBV7-2; j_call: TRBJ2-1; cdr3_aa: CASRKQGRLNNEQFF; cdr3_nt: TGTGCCAGCAGAAAACAGGGGAGATTGAACAATGAGCAGTTCTTC
d_call: .; clone_size: many; v_call: TRBV29-1; j_call: TRBJ2-3; cdr3_aa: CSVDGPVGGADTQYF; cdr3_nt: TGCAGCGTTGATGGTCCTGTCGGGGGTGCAGATACGCAGTATTTT
d_call: .; clone_size: .; v_call: TRBV27; j_call: TRBJ1-1; cdr3_aa: CASSTLTGNTEAFF; cdr3_nt: TGTGCCAGCAGCACACTGACTGGGAACACTGAAGCTTTCTTT
d_call: TRBD1; clone_size: many; v_call: TRBV5-6; j_call: TRBJ2-3; cdr3_aa: CASSLETGVGDTQYF; cdr3_nt: TGTGCCAGCAGCTTGGAGACAGGGGTTGGTGATACGCAGTATTTT
d_call: .; clone_size: many; v_call: TRBV10-3; j_call: TRBJ2-3; cdr3_aa: CAISDGPGGTDTQYF; cdr3_nt: TGTGCCATCAGTGACGGTCCCGGGGGCACAGATACGCAGTATTTT
d_call: .; clone_size: many; v_call: TRBV7-9; j_call: TRBJ2-1; cdr3_aa: CASSPPDSNEQFF; cdr3_nt: TGTGCCAGCAGCCCCCCCGACAGCAATGAGCAGTTCTTC
d_call: TRBD2; clone_size: .; v_call: TRBV29-1; j_call: TRBJ2-1; cdr3_aa: CSVWGGSSYNEQFF; cdr3_nt: TGCAGCGTCTGGGGGGGGAGCTCCTACAATGAGCAGTTCTTC
d_call: .; clone_size: many; v_call: TRBV7-9; j_call: TRBJ2-7; cdr3_aa: CASSLNPYEQYF; cdr3_nt: TGTGCCAGCAGCTTAAACCCCTACGAGCAGTACTTC
d_call: .; clone_size: many; v_call: TRBV7-6; j_call: TRBJ1-2; cdr3_aa: CASSHPGGYGYTF; cdr3_nt: TGTGCCAGCAGCCACCCGGGGGGCTATGGCTACACCTTC
d_call: TRBD1; clone_size: .; v_call: TRBV5-4; j_call: TRBJ1-1; cdr3_aa: CASSLWTGSNTEAFF; cdr3_nt: TGTGCCAGCAGCTTGTGGACAGGATCGAACACTGAAGCTTTCTTT
d_call: TRBD1; clone_size: .; v_call: TRBV5-1; j_call: TRBJ1-1; cdr3_aa: CASRKDRASTEAFF; cdr3_nt: TGCGCCAGCAGGAAAGACAGGGCCAGCACTGAAGCTTTCTTT
d_call: .; clone_size: many; v_call: TRBV10-3; j_call: TRBJ2-1; cdr3_aa: CATRFRGPPLYNEQFF; cdr3_nt: TGTGCCACCCGCTTTAGAGGCCCCCCACTGTACAATGAGCAGTTCTTC